One T cell receptor (beta chain) is described in this entry. The data originate from a study of cytomegalovirus exposure and HLA in healthy donors. This PCR relied on a set of 60 Vbeta primers and 13 Jbeta primers. Only in-frame clones appear in the TCRdb table, and some are missing; sequencing was by immunoSEQ multiplex PCR. Among about 150,000 clones, roughly 80% were seen once, and the ten largest hold about 3%. The receptor comes from a man between 35 and 55 years old in good health and CMV-seropositive. The sample consisted of PBMCs.

The CDR3, as DNA: TGTGCCAGCAGCTTAACAGCATTGAGAAGTCAGCCCCAGCATTTT. It specifies CASSLTALRSQPQHF. The V call is TRBV7-2, the J call TRBJ1-5; D call uncertain. Germline CDR1 reads SGHTA; CDR2 reads FQGNSA. V was cut by 2 bases and J by 6 bases, with 14 bases left in between. CDR3 length equals 15 residues.